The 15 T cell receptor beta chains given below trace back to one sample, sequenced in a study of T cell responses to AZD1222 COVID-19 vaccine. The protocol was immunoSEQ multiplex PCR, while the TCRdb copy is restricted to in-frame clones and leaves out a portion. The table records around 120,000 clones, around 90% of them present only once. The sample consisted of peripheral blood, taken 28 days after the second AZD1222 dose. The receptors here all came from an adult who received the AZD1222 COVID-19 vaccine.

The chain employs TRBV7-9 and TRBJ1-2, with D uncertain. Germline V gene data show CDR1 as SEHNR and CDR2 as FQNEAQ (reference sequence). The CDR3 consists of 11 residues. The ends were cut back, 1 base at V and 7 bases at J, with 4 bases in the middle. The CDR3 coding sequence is TGTGCCAGCAGCTTAGTGGTTGGCTACACCTTC. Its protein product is CASSLVVGYTF.

The CDR3 loop reads CASSLRQGTNTGELFF. Written as DNA, the CDR3 is TGTGCCAGCTCACTGAGACAGGGGACGAACACCGGGGAGCTGTTTTTT. The V and J genes are TRBV18 and TRBJ2-2; 8 bases map to TRBD1. From germline, CDR1 is KGHSH and CDR2 LQKENI. Trimming took 4 bases from V and 0 from J; bases not matched to a gene: 4. The CDR3 contains 16 residues.

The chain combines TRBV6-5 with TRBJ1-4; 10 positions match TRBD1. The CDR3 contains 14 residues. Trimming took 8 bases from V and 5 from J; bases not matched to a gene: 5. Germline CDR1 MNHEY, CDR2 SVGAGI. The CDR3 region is CASHRTGGNEKLFF. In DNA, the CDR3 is TGTGCCAGCCATAGGACAGGGGGGAATGAAAAACTGTTTTTT.

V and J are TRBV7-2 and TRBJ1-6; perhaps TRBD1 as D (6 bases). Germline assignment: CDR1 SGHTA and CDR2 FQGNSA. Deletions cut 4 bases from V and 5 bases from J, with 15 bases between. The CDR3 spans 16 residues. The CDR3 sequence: CASSSEGGSNNSPLHF. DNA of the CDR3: TGTGCCAGCAGCTCCGAGGGGGGATCGAATAATTCACCCCTCCACTTT.

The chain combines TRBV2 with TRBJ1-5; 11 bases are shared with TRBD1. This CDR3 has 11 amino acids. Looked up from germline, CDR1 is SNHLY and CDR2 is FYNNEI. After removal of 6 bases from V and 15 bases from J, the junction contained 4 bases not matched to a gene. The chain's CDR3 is CASSSGTGGHF. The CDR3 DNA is TGTGCCAGCAGCTCAGGGACAGGGGGGCATTTT.

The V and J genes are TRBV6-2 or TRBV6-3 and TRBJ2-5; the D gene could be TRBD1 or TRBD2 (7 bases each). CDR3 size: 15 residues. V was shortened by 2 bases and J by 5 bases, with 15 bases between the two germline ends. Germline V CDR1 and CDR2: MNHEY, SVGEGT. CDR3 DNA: TGTGCCAGCAGTTACCGCAGGGGGGGGCTGGAGACCCAGTACTTC. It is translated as CASSYRRGGLETQYF.

CDR3 sequence (DNA): TGTGCCAGTAGTTCCTCGACAGCTGCAACTAATGAAAAACTGTTTTTT. This translates into CASSSSTAATNEKLFF. This chain connects TRBV19 to TRBJ1-4, with D perhaps TRBD1 (5 bases). This CDR3 is built from 16 residues. Germline V lookup: CDR1 LNHDA, CDR2 SQIVND (reference sequence). Trimming removed 5 bases from V and 0 bases from J, with 13 bases in between.

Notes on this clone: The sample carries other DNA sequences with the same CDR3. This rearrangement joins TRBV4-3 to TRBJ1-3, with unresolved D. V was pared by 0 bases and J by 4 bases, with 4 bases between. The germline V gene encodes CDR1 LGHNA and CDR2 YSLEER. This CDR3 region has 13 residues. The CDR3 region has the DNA TGCGCCAGCAGCCAAGAAGGCGGAAACACCATATATTTT. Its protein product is CASSQEGGNTIYF.

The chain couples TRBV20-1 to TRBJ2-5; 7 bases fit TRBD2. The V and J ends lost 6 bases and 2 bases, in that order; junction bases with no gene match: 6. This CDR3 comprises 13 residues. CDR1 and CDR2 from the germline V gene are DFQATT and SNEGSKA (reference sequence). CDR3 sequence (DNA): TGCAGTGCGAGTGGGGGGGTTCAAGAGACCCAGTACTTC. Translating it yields CSASGGVQETQYF.

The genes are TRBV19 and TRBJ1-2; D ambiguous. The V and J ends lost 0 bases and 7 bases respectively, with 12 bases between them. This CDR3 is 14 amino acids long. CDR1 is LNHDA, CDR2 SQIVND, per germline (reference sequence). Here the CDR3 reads CASSIDRDGSGYTF. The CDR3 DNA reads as TGTGCCAGTAGTATAGATCGGGATGGTAGTGGCTACACCTTC. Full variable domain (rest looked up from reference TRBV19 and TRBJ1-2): DGGITQSPKYLFRKEGQNVTLSCEQNLNHDAMYWYRQDPGQGLRLIYYSQIVNDFQKGDIAEGYSVSREKKESFPLTVTSAQKNPTAFYLCASSIDRDGSGYTFGSGTRLTVV.

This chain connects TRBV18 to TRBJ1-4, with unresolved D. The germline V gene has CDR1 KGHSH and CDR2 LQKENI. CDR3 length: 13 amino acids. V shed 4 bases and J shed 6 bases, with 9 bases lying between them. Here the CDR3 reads CASSLVTDEKLFF. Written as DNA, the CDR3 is TGTGCCAGCTCACTCGTAACAGATGAAAAACTGTTTTTT.

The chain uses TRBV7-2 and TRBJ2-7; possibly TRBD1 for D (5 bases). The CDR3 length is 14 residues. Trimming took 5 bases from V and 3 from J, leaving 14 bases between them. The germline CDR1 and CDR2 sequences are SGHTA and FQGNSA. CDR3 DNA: TGTGCCAGCAGCCCACAAGGGGATGGCTACGAGCAGTACTTC. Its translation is CASSPQGDGYEQYF.

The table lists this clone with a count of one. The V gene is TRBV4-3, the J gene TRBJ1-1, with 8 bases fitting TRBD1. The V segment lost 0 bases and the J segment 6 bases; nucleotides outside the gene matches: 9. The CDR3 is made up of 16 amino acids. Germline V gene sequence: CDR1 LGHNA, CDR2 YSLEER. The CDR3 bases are TGCGCCAGCAGCCAAGATGACAGGGGAAATGTCGCTGAAGCTTTCTTT. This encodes CASSQDDRGNVAEAFF.

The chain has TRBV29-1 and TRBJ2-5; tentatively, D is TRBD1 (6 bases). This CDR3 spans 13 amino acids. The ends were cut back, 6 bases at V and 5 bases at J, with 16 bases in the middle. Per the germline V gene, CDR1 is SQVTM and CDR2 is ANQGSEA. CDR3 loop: CSVELQGLETQYF. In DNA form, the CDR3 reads TGCAGCGTGGAACTACAGGGTCTGGAGACCCAGTACTTC.

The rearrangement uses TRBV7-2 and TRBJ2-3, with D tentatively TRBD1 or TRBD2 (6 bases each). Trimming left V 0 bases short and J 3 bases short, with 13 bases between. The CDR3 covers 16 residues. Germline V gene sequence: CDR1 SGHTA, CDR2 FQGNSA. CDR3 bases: TGTGCCAGCAGCTTAGCGCTGCAGGGGAGGACAGATACGCAGTATTTT. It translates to CASSLALQGRTDTQYF.